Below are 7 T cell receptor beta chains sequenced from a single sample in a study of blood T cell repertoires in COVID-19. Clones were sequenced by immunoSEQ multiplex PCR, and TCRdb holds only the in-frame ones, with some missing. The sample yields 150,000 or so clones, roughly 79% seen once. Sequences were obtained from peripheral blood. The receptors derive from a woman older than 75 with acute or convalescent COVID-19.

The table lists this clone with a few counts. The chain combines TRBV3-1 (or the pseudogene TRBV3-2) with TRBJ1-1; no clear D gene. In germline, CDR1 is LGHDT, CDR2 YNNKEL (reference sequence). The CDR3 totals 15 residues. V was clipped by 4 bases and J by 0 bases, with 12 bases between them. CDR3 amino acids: CASSRTRVMNTEAFF. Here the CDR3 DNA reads TGTGCCAGCAGCCGGACTAGGGTCATGAACACTGAAGCTTTCTTT.

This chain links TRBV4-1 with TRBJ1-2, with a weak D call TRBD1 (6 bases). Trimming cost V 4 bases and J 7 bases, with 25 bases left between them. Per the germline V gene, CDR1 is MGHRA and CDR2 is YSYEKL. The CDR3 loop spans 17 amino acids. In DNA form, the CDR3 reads TGCGCCAGCAGCCTGACACTTACAGGGATCGGTGACAGTGGCTACACCTTC. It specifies CASSLTLTGIGDSGYTF.

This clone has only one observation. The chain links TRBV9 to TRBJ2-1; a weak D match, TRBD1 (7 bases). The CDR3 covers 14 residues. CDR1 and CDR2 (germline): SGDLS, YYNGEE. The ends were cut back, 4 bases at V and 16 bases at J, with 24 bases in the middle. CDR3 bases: TGTGCCAGCAGCACACAGATAGGACAGGAGGGTAAATTCTTC. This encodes CASSTQIGQEGKFF.

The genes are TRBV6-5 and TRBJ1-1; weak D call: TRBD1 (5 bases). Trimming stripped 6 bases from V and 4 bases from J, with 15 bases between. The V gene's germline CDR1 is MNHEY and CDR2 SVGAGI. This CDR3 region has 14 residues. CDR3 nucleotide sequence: TGTGCCAGCAGGCCTCAGGGAGGGAGCACTGAAGCTTTCTTT. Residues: CASRPQGGSTEAFF.

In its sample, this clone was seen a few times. In DNA, the CDR3 is TGTGCCAGCAGTCAGACTAGCGGATACGAGCAGTACTTC. Protein sequence: CASSQTSGYEQYF. The chain couples TRBV6-5 to TRBJ2-7; 9 bases match TRBD2. The CDR3 consists of 13 residues. CDR1 MNHEY and CDR2 SVGAGI come from the germline V gene. V shed 5 bases and J 4 bases; nucleotides not matched to a gene: 3.

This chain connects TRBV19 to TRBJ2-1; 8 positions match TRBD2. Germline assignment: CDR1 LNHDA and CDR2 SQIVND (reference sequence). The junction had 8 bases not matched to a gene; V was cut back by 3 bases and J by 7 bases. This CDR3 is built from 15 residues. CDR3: CASSISGSSVNEQFF. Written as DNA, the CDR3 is TGTGCCAGTAGTATCAGCGGGAGTAGTGTGAATGAGCAGTTCTTC.

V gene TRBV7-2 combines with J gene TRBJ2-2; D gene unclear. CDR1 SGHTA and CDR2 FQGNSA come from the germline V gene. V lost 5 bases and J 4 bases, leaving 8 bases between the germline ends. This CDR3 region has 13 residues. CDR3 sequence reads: CASSLVITGELFF. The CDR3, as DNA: TGTGCCAGCAGCCTAGTAATCACCGGGGAGCTGTTTTTT.